The next 4 T cell receptor beta chains were all read from a single sample in a study of T-cell memory formation after mild COVID-19. Each CDR3 protein is one row after TCRdb ran MiXCR on the 5' RACE reads. The sample lists roughly 190,000 distinct CDR3 sequences; about 18% were seen once. The sequenced sample was PBMCs or a T cell subset sorted from them (not recorded which). Receptors were obtained from an adult woman who had mild COVID-19 (a few samples of this study predate the infection). Cell type and time point are not known.

This clonotype was recorded many times. The chain recombines TRBV20-1 with TRBJ2-3, with D maybe TRBD2 (5 bases). Trimming cost V 0 bases and J 0 bases, with 13 bases left between them. The CDR3 consists of 16 residues. The germline gives CDR1 DFQATT, CDR2 SNEGSKA (reference sequence). DNA of the CDR3: TGCAGTGCTAGAGATCCGGAGCGGCCTAGCACAGATACGCAGTATTTT. Protein product: CSARDPERPSTDTQYF.

As DNA, the CDR3 is TGCAGTGCTTCTCCACTTACACGGCGGGACTCCTACAATGAGCAGTTCTTC. Amino acid sequence: CSASPLTRRDSYNEQFF. The V and J genes are TRBV20-1 and TRBJ2-1, with D possibly being TRBD2 (6 bases). The CDR3 is 17 amino acids. The ends were cut back, 5 bases at V and 0 bases at J, with 20 bases in the middle. Germline V lookup: CDR1 DFQATT, CDR2 SNEGSKA (reference sequence).

This chain links TRBV5-6 with TRBJ2-7; tentative D call: TRBD1 (5 bases). Trimming removed 4 bases at V and 4 bases at J, with 15 bases between. The germline V gene encodes CDR1 SGHDT and CDR2 YYEEEE. CDR3 size: 14 residues. CDR3 sequence: CASSIRGTGYEQYF. The CDR3 nucleotides are TGTGCCAGCAGCATCCGAGGTACAGGATACGAGCAGTACTTC.

V usage is TRBV3-1 and J usage is TRBJ1-1; TRBD1 matches at 8 bases. Looked up from germline, CDR1 is LGHDT and CDR2 is YNNKEL (reference sequence). The CDR3 is 16 residues long. Germline trimming cut 3 bases from V and 3 bases from J; bases unmatched to any gene: 9. The CDR3 spells CASSQSGARGHTEAFF. The CDR3 region has the DNA TGTGCCAGCAGCCAGAGCGGGGCCAGGGGGCACACTGAAGCTTTCTTT.